A single TCR beta chain is shown here with its context. The antigen is not known. The data stem from a study of PD-L1 blockade in urothelial cancer. Looking at the study overall: Atezolizumab, begun by patients around 2014, was given at 1,200 mg intravenously every 3 weeks. T cells numbered a median of 141,255 in the blood samples. Notes on the study in general: Tumor-associated clones in blood expanded more at 3 weeks in durable-benefit patients.

Assay: immunoSEQ multiplex PCR; the TCRdb copy retains only in-frame clones and omits some. Among about 82,000 clones listed, over 90% were seen once. Germline V gene sequence: CDR1 KGHSH, CDR2 LQKENI. The CDR3 length is 17 residues. The junction had 9 bases not matched to a gene; V was cut back by 5 bases and J by 1 base. The sequence came from a man aged 60 to 75 with urothelial cancer. The gene calls are TRBV18 and TRBJ2-2; TRBD1 agrees at 8 bases. The sample in question was PBMCs, obtained around atezolizumab (anti-PD-L1) treatment. Here the CDR3 reads CASSTTRTGRNTGELFF. In nucleotides, the CDR3 is TGTGCCAGCTCAACCACCCGGACAGGGCGGAACACCGGGGAGCTGTTTTTT.